The 8 T cell receptor beta chains listed next were all sequenced from one sample in a study of OX40 agonist ivuxolimab in advanced cancers. The method behind the library was the immunoSEQ multiplex PCR assay. What TCRdb holds here is the immuneACCESS table cut down to in-frame rearrangements. Part of the clones is not present; checked against another copy, under half of the missing clones reflect an unresolved V gene, and the others are unexplained. Across this sample there are 65,000 to 90,000 clones, with roughly 80% seen only once. The ten top clones hold 2.5% to 3% of the sample. Sequenced material: CD4+ or CD8+ T cells sorted from blood, taken in a trial of the OX40 agonist ivuxolimab. These receptors came from an adult with an advanced solid tumor such as melanoma, head and neck, liver or kidney cancer.

V is TRBV5-1 and J is TRBJ2-3; 8 bases fit TRBD2. The V and J ends lost 0 bases and 4 bases, in that order; junction bases with no gene match: 7. Germline loops: CDR1 SGHRS, CDR2 YFSETQ. There are 16 residues in the CDR3. CDR3: CASSLGVAGFADTQYF. The CDR3 DNA follows: TGCGCCAGCAGCTTGGGAGTAGCGGGGTTCGCAGATACGCAGTATTTT.

This chain connects TRBV9 to TRBJ1-3; unclear D gene. V was cut by 3 bases and J by 0 bases, with 13 bases left in between. CDR1 and CDR2 from the germline V gene are SGDLS and YYNGEE. CDR3 length: 16 residues. CDR3 in DNA: TGTGCCAGCAGCGACCCATTCAGCTTCTCTGGAAACACCATATATTTT. Amino acids: CASSDPFSFSGNTIYF.

This clone was counted a few times. This chain uses TRBV4-3 with TRBJ2-2; 7 positions match TRBD2. This CDR3 spans 17 amino acids. Germline V lookup: CDR1 LGHNA, CDR2 YSLEER. The V segment lost 0 bases and the J segment 1 base; nucleotides outside the gene matches: 5. The CDR3 protein is CASSQEVPSGNTGELFF. In nucleotides, the CDR3 is TGCGCCAGCAGCCAAGAGGTTCCTAGCGGGAACACCGGGGAGCTGTTTTTT.

This clone was counted a few times. The rearrangement joins TRBV4-2 to TRBJ2-2, with 7 positions matching TRBD2. Trimming took 3 bases from V and 4 from J; bases not matched to a gene: 8. Germline V CDR1 and CDR2: LGHNA, YNFKEQ. There are 16 residues in the CDR3. Written as DNA, the CDR3 is TGTGCCAGCAGCCAGCCGACTAGCTCGAGCACCGGGGAGCTGTTTTTT. Translating gives CASSQPTSSSTGELFF.

The chain couples TRBV11-1 to TRBJ1-1; D not certain. Looked up from germline, CDR1 is SGHAT and CDR2 is FQDESV (reference sequence). V was pared by 1 base and J by 5 bases, with 11 bases between. The CDR3 consists of 14 residues. The CDR3 spells CASSLETVGTEAFF. In nucleotides, the CDR3 is TGTGCCAGCAGCTTAGAAACGGTGGGGACTGAAGCTTTCTTT.

This chain joins TRBV27 and TRBJ2-5; 12 nucleotides align to TRBD2. Germline assignment: CDR1 MNHEY and CDR2 SMNVEV (reference sequence). CDR3 length: 16 residues. Trimming cost V 0 bases and J 1 base; bases outside gene matches: 0. CDR3 nucleotides: TGTGCCAGCAGTTTATCACTAGCGGGGGGCCAAGAGACCCAGTACTTC. Its translation is CASSLSLAGGQETQYF.

This clone showed up just once. V is TRBV19 and J is TRBJ1-4, with 9 bases that match TRBD1. V trimming: 7 bases; J trimming: 3 bases; junction bases outside the gene matches: 9. The CDR3 covers 16 residues. CDR1 LNHDA and CDR2 SQIVND come from the germline V gene (reference sequence). The CDR3 spells CASKTTGGLANEKLFF. CDR3 nucleotides: TGTGCCAGTAAAACGACAGGGGGGTTGGCTAATGAAAAACTGTTTTTT. The full variable domain, in which reference TRBV19 and TRBJ1-4 provide the parts outside the CDR3, is DGGITQSPKYLFRKEGQNVTLSCEQNLNHDAMYWYRQDPGQGLRLIYYSQIVNDFQKGDIAEGYSVSREKKESFPLTVTSAQKNPTAFYLCASKTTGGLANEKLFFGSGTQLSVL.

CDR3 coding DNA: TGCGCCAGCAGCTTGGGAAACCAGGGGACTGAAGCTTTCTTT. This translates into CASSLGNQGTEAFF. The chain carries TRBV5-1 and TRBJ1-1, with D tentatively TRBD1 (6 bases). V gave up 0 bases and J gave up 5 bases, with 11 bases separating them. The CDR3 covers 14 residues. The V gene's germline CDR1 is SGHRS and CDR2 YFSETQ.